A selection of T cell receptor beta chains follows, all from one sample in a study of blood T cell repertoires in COVID-19. Some clones are missing from TCRdb's copy, which holds only in-frame ones; the method was immunoSEQ multiplex PCR. The repertoire holds 200,000 to 250,000 clones, more than 85% seen once, with roughly 10% in the top ten. The sequenced material came from peripheral blood. These receptors all stem from a woman in her forties or fifties with COVID-19, enrolled during active disease. The CDR3 runs from the conserved cysteine through the conserved F or W. The order of the fields is CDR3 length, D gene, J gene, V gene, clone size, CDR3 protein, CDR3 DNA. A D gene is named only where the DNA matches it firmly. Some rows have no size entry. The others give once, few or many, or a class for an expanded clone.

length: 14; D: TRBD1; J: TRBJ1-6; V: TRBV5-1; size: -; CDR3: CASSLGDRGVPLHF; DNA: TGCGCCAGCAGCTTGGGGGACAGGGGGGTGCCCCTCCACTTT
length: 14; D: TRBD1; J: TRBJ1-2; V: TRBV30; size: -; CDR3: CAWGPPGTAYGYTF; DNA: TGTGCCTGGGGTCCGCCCGGGACAGCCTATGGCTACACCTTC
length: 14; D: -; J: TRBJ1-4; V: TRBV5-1; size: -; CDR3: CASSLGLLNEKLFF; DNA: TGCGCCAGCAGCCTGGGACTCCTTAATGAAAAACTGTTTTTT
length: 10; D: -; J: TRBJ1-5; V: TRBV19; size: once; CDR3: CASRRRDQHF; DNA: TGTGCCAGTAGAAGACGGGACCAGCATTTT
length: 14; D: -; J: TRBJ2-7; V: TRBV10-3; size: -; CDR3: CAITDRSSSYEQYF; DNA: TGTGCCATCACCGACAGGTCTAGCTCCTACGAGCAGTACTTC
length: 14; D: -; J: TRBJ1-5; V: TRBV5-4; size: -; CDR3: CASSGAGFNQPQHF; DNA: TGTGCCAGCAGCGGGGCAGGGTTCAATCAGCCCCAGCATTTT
length: 15; D: -; J: TRBJ2-2; V: TRBV5-1; size: -; CDR3: CASSSSGHPTGELFF; DNA: TGCGCCAGCAGCTCGTCGGGACACCCCACCGGGGAGCTGTTTTTT
length: 17; D: -; J: TRBJ1-1; V: TRBV5-6; size: -; CDR3: CASSRNVAESRRTEAFF; DNA: TGTGCCAGCAGCCGAAATGTGGCAGAGTCTCGGAGAACTGAAGCTTTCTTT
length: 14; D: TRBD1; J: TRBJ2-1; V: TRBV30; size: -; CDR3: CAWSPGQGAGEQFF; DNA: TGTGCCTGGAGTCCCGGACAGGGGGCCGGGGAGCAGTTCTTC
length: 15; D: -; J: TRBJ2-5; V: TRBV6-5; size: few; CDR3: CASSYSSSRVETQYF; DNA: TGTGCCAGCAGTTACTCGTCCAGCAGGGTTGAGACCCAGTACTTC
length: 15; D: -; J: TRBJ2-2; V: TRBV11-3; size: -; CDR3: CASGRYVVNTGELFF; DNA: TGTGCCAGCGGGCGTTACGTGGTGAACACCGGGGAGCTGTTTTTT
length: 15; D: -; J: TRBJ2-7; V: TRBV15; size: -; CDR3: CATSRDVLSSYEQYF; DNA: TGTGCCACCAGCAGAGACGTCCTGAGCTCCTACGAGCAGTACTTC
length: 17; D: TRBD1; J: TRBJ1-2; V: TRBV9; size: -; CDR3: CASSGGSTGVKDYGYTF; DNA: TGTGCCAGCAGCGGAGGGTCGACAGGGGTAAAAGACTATGGCTACACCTTC
length: 15; D: -; J: TRBJ1-6; V: TRBV25-1; size: -; CDR3: CASSGGGGRNSPLHF; DNA: TGTGCCAGCAGTGGGGGTGGGGGCCGGAATTCACCCCTCCACTTT
length: 15; D: -; J: TRBJ2-5; V: TRBV20-1; size: -; CDR3: CSASPPDRYQETQYF; DNA: TGCAGTGCTAGTCCTCCGGACAGATACCAAGAGACCCAGTACTTC
length: 19; D: -; J: TRBJ2-4; V: TRBV7-2; size: -; CDR3: CASSLAPPSLFKGENIQYF; DNA: TGTGCCAGCAGCTTAGCTCCCCCGTCCTTATTTAAAGGGGAAAACATTCAGTACTTC
length: 14; D: -; J: TRBJ2-1; V: TRBV6-6; size: few; CDR3: CASSYSSQSLVQFF; DNA: TGTGCCAGCAGTTACTCGTCACAATCCCTGGTCCAGTTCTTC
length: 14; D: TRBD1; J: TRBJ1-5; V: TRBV10-2; size: -; CDR3: CASSWDRGNQPQHF; DNA: TGCGCCAGCAGTTGGGACAGGGGAAATCAGCCCCAGCATTTT
length: 17; D: -; J: TRBJ1-3; V: TRBV21-1; size: few; CDR3: CASSNGQDRGPENTIYF; DNA: TGTGCCAGCAGCAATGGTCAGGACAGGGGGCCGGAGAACACCATATATTTT
length: 14; D: TRBD1; J: TRBJ1-1; V: TRBV2; size: once; CDR3: CASNLDRGWTEAFF; DNA: TGTGCCAGCAACCTAGACAGGGGTTGGACTGAAGCTTTCTTT
length: 13; D: -; J: TRBJ1-2; V: TRBV6-2/TRBV6-3; size: -; CDR3: CASSPRVVGGYTF; DNA: TGTGCCAGCAGTCCCCGTGTCGTCGGTGGCTACACCTTC
length: 15; D: -; J: TRBJ1-5; V: TRBV27; size: -; CDR3: CASSLIPGRNQPQHF; DNA: TGTGCCAGCAGTTTAATCCCGGGGAGAAATCAGCCCCAGCATTTT
length: 12; D: TRBD2; J: TRBJ2-5; V: TRBV29-1; size: -; CDR3: CSVVKGGETQYF; DNA: TGCAGCGTTGTTAAGGGAGGGGAGACCCAGTACTTC
length: 18; D: TRBD2; J: TRBJ2-3; V: TRBV5-1; size: -; CDR3: CASSLVAGVTSSTDTQYF; DNA: TGCGCCAGCAGCTTGGTAGCGGGGGTTACCTCTAGCACAGATACGCAGTATTTT
length: 15; D: -; J: TRBJ2-1; V: TRBV19; size: -; CDR3: CASSKAGTTYNEQFF; DNA: TGTGCCAGTAGTAAGGCGGGCACAACCTACAATGAGCAGTTCTTC
length: 15; D: -; J: TRBJ1-2; V: TRBV19; size: -; CDR3: CASNSNGRGSNGYTF; DNA: TGTGCCAGTAATTCGAACGGCAGAGGGTCTAATGGCTACACCTTC
length: 14; D: -; J: TRBJ1-3; V: TRBV5-5; size: -; CDR3: CASSLTGSGNTIYF; DNA: TGTGCCAGCAGCTTGACGGGATCAGGAAACACCATATATTTT
length: 16; D: TRBD1; J: TRBJ1-2; V: TRBV7-9; size: -; CDR3: CASSVGTGVYDYGYTF; DNA: TGTGCCAGCAGCGTCGGGACAGGGGTCTACGACTATGGCTACACCTTC
length: 14; D: -; J: TRBJ1-1; V: TRBV30; size: -; CDR3: CAWRPEGQNTEAFF; DNA: TGTGCCTGGAGACCAGAGGGCCAGAACACTGAAGCTTTCTTT
length: 14; D: -; J: TRBJ2-4; V: TRBV11-2; size: -; CDR3: CASSLTRGKNIQYF; DNA: TGTGCCAGCAGCTTAACCAGGGGCAAAAACATTCAGTACTTC
length: 15; D: TRBD1; J: TRBJ2-2; V: TRBV7-3; size: -; CDR3: CASSYRTGPTGELFF; DNA: TGTGCCAGCAGCTACCGGACAGGGCCAACCGGGGAGCTGTTTTTT
length: 11; D: -; J: TRBJ1-3; V: TRBV12-5; size: once; CDR3: CASGVGNTIYF; DNA: TGTGCTAGCGGGGTGGGAAACACCATATATTTT
length: 16; D: -; J: TRBJ1-5; V: TRBV4-1; size: -; CDR3: CASSQAEAVSNQPQHF; DNA: TGCGCCAGCAGCCAAGCGGAGGCGGTTAGCAATCAGCCCCAGCATTTT
length: 13; D: -; J: TRBJ1-5; V: TRBV10-2; size: -; CDR3: CASSGTADQPQHF; DNA: TGCGCCAGCAGTGGGACAGCGGATCAGCCCCAGCATTTT
length: 14; D: TRBD1; J: TRBJ2-2; V: TRBV7-8; size: -; CDR3: CASSRTGGAGELFF; DNA: TGTGCCAGCAGCCGGACAGGGGGGGCCGGGGAGCTGTTTTTT
length: 16; D: TRBD1; J: TRBJ1-5; V: TRBV6-2/TRBV6-3; size: -; CDR3: CASSLSGTGVNQPQHF; DNA: TGTGCCAGCAGCCTCTCCGGGACAGGGGTGAATCAGCCCCAGCATTTT
length: 16; D: -; J: TRBJ2-1; V: TRBV11-2; size: -; CDR3: CASSLGDTSYSNEQFF; DNA: TGTGCCAGCAGCTTAGGGGACACATCTTATTCCAATGAGCAGTTCTTC
length: 13; D: -; J: TRBJ2-3; V: TRBV29-1; size: -; CDR3: CSVQWGGTDTQYF; DNA: TGCAGCGTGCAGTGGGGGGGCACAGATACGCAGTATTTT
length: 13; D: -; J: TRBJ2-2; V: TRBV6-6; size: -; CDR3: CARGIREAGELFF; DNA: TGTGCCAGAGGAATTCGGGAAGCCGGGGAGCTGTTTTTT
length: 15; D: TRBD1; J: TRBJ1-5; V: TRBV7-8; size: -; CDR3: CASSRDRVSNQPQHF; DNA: TGTGCCAGCAGCCGAGACAGGGTTAGCAATCAGCCCCAGCATTTT
length: 13; D: -; J: TRBJ2-2; V: TRBV10-3; size: -; CDR3: CAIRSGGTGELFF; DNA: TGTGCCATCAGATCAGGGGGGACCGGGGAGCTGTTTTTT
length: 13; D: -; J: TRBJ1-1; V: TRBV19; size: -; CDR3: CASSVGGVTEAFF; DNA: TGTGCCAGTTCCGTCGGCGGGGTCACTGAAGCTTTCTTT